Listed below are T cell receptor beta chains from one sample, sequenced in a study of blood T cell repertoires in COVID-19. TCRdb's table, derived via immunoSEQ multiplex PCR, lists solely in-frame clones and lacks some. The sample has around 140,000 clones, about 86% seen once. Sequencing was done on a sample of PBMCs or T cells enriched from blood (not recorded which). Receptors originate from a man between 35 and 55 years old with acute COVID-19. The conserved cysteine and the conserved F or W are not part of the CDR3 here.

TRBV27 ASSLSIGSNSPLH
TRBV28 ASNRQGYNEQF
TRBV20-1 SADSGYGYT
TRBV2 ASSAQGHSNQPQH
TRBV3-1/TRBV3-2 ASSQPTSGQETQY
TRBV19 ASNPSGRDEQF
TRBV28 ASSLAGTGTNYGYT
TRBV27 ASSFKRGREKLF
TRBV28 ASSLNSPKNIQY
TRBV5-4 ASSLEGRRGSYEQY
TRBV7-9 ASSIEDQPQH
TRBV28 ASSFSEGYNSPLH
TRBV19 ASSSSGGEITDTQY
TRBV7-9 ASSSTSGSTNEQF
TRBV27 ASIPTGTSGYNEQF
TRBV3-1/TRBV3-2 ASSQLAGGYQETQY
TRBV5-1 VSSVQGPYGEKLF
TRBV6-4 AGADWWNKSGELF
TRBV10-1 ASSSGAAGNTIY
TRBV5-6 ASSQEEGGNYEQY
TRBV13 ASSSGLAGVVGELF
TRBV7-9 ASGQLDGYT
TRBV5-6 ASSHQRGREQY
TRBV9 ASSARDNSGSGANVLT
TRBV2 ASSEVDRREKLF
TRBV5-1 ASSEGGQGLTDTQY
TRBV5-1 ASSLGTGGSSGNTIY
TRBV5-5 ASSLPGTGSEQY